This TCR beta chain was sequenced for a study of blood T cell repertoires in COVID-19. Enrolled through a virtual design, the participants were between about 18 and 89 years of age and came from around 25 US areas. Germline loops: CDR1 SGHRS, CDR2 YFSETQ. V dropped 4 bases and J dropped 0 bases, with 11 bases sitting between them. The CDR3 contains 15 residues. TCRdb's copy holds only in-frame clones and misses some; the assay was immunoSEQ multiplex PCR. The sample lists around 300,000 clones, approximately 91% occurring once. The sequenced material came from PBMCs or T cells enriched from blood (not recorded which). The receptor's source is a middle-aged woman who had recovered from COVID-19. The rearrangement uses TRBV5-1 and TRBJ1-3; maybe TRBD1 (6 bases). CDR3: CASSPAGASGNTIYF. CDR3 in DNA: TGCGCCAGCAGCCCAGCGGGGGCCTCTGGAAACACCATATATTTT.